Detailed here is one T cell receptor beta chain. Antigen unknown. Per sample, no less than 5 micrograms of total RNA were extracted. This entry comes from a study of blood T cells in healthy people across ages. At the level of the study: Every two T cells gave about one barcoded beta molecule via template switching. Study-level results: Per million T cells, the diversity of TCR beta decreased roughly linearly as age advanced. Estimates of total diversity, which came from one million sequenced T cells, were considered to be underestimates.

It was with a sample-barcoded 5' primer and a J-beta primer mix that a second PCR of roughly 6 to 12 cycles was run. A single record per CDR3 protein comes from TCRdb applying MiXCR to the 5' RACE reads. Found here are some 900,000 distinct CDR3 sequences, roughly 26% of them singletons; the top ten hold roughly 17%. CDR1 SEHNR and CDR2 FQNEAQ come from the germline V gene (reference sequence). V lost 5 bases and J lost 11; bases outside the gene matches: 13. The CDR3 has 15 amino acids. The clonotype was recovered from a woman over 75 in good health. The chain joins TRBV7-9 to TRBJ2-5, with 11 bases that match TRBD2. The specimen sequenced was blood. The CDR3, as DNA: TGTGCCAGCAGCGCCACTAGCGGGGGTAGCAATGAGCAGTACTTC. Amino acid sequence: CASSATSGGSNEQYF.